This T cell receptor beta chain was recorded in a study of blood T cells in healthy people across ages. At the level of the study: Template-switching capture recovered about one barcoded beta molecule per two T cells. Study-wide results and caveats: Naive CD4+ cells and diversity were both higher in long-lived donors than in aged donors.

On this clonotype itself: Its antigen is as yet unknown.

Combining a sample-barcoded 5' primer with a J-beta primer mix, a second PCR ran for roughly 6 to 11 cycles. MiXCR was run by TCRdb on the 5' RACE reads, yielding one entry per CDR3 protein. Among 800,000 or so distinct CDR3 sequences listed, around 50% were seen once. The source is a man older than 75 in good health. Material for sequencing was blood.

CDR3 sequence reads: CSATPLTGAKNIQYF. CDR3 sequence (DNA): TGCAGTGCTACACCACTGACAGGGGCCAAAAACATTCAGTACTTC. The chain has TRBV20-1 and TRBJ2-4; 7 bases line up with TRBD1. CDR3 size: 15 residues. CDR1 and CDR2 (germline): DFQATT, SNEGSKA (reference sequence). J lost 1 base, V lost 4 bases, and 7 bases had no gene match.